This entry lists 14 T cell receptor beta chains sequenced from one sample in a study of cytomegalovirus exposure and HLA in healthy donors. The primer mix had 60 Vbeta and 13 Jbeta primers. Using immunoSEQ multiplex PCR, the repertoire was profiled, and TCRdb retains in-frame clones only, with some absent. The sample contains about 90,000 clones, approximately 70% of which appear only once. Specimen: PBMCs. Receptors were obtained from a woman in her forties or fifties in good health and CMV-seropositive.

The V and J genes are TRBV4-2 and TRBJ1-5; 9 bases fit TRBD1. Germline loops: CDR1 LGHNA, CDR2 YNFKEQ. CDR3 length: 20 amino acids. Germline trimming cut 0 bases from V and 0 bases from J; bases unmatched to any gene: 12. Here the CDR3 DNA reads TGTGCCAGCAGCCAAGACATCGCCGGGACAGGGAGTTATAGCAATCAGCCCCAGCATTTT. It translates to CASSQDIAGTGSYSNQPQHF.

This chain joins TRBV2 and TRBJ2-7; TRBD2 aligns across 7 bases. The CDR3 spans 14 residues. From germline, CDR1 is SNHLY and CDR2 FYNNEI. The ends lost 4 bases at V and 0 bases at J; junction bases unmatched: 3. The CDR3 sequence: CASSGGGSSYEQYF. In DNA form, the CDR3 reads TGTGCCAGCAGTGGGGGAGGGAGCTCCTACGAGCAGTACTTC.

The chain couples TRBV9 to TRBJ2-2, with a weak D call TRBD1 (5 bases). The V gene's germline CDR1 is SGDLS and CDR2 YYNGEE. V lost 2 bases, J lost 4 bases, and 9 bases lay in between. CDR3 length: 14 residues. The DNA for the CDR3 is TGTGCCAGCAGCGTGGGGCAGGTCACCGGGGAGCTGTTTTTT. Translating gives CASSVGQVTGELFF.

The chain employs TRBV29-1 and TRBJ2-7; TRBD2 matches at 10 bases. There are 13 residues in the CDR3. Trimming cost V 7 bases and J 3 bases; bases outside gene matches: 6. Germline-derived CDR1 and CDR2 are SQVTM and ANQGSEA. CDR3 nucleotides: TGCAGCGCCCAGCGGGAGGGTAACTACGAGCAGTACTTC. It specifies CSAQREGNYEQYF.

V is TRBV7-8 and J is TRBJ2-1; 9 positions agree with TRBD2. Germline trimming cut 2 bases from V and 8 bases from J; bases unmatched to any gene: 10. The V gene's germline CDR1 is SGHVS and CDR2 FQNEAQ. This CDR3 contains 16 residues. This CDR3 reads CASSLFTSSGNYEQFF. Written as DNA, the CDR3 is TGTGCCAGCAGCTTATTTACGTCTAGCGGGAACTATGAGCAGTTCTTC.

The CDR3 DNA reads as TGTGCCAGCAGTTTATCCTTCTTCAGAGGAAACGAGCAGTACTTC. Translation: CASSLSFFRGNEQYF. The J gene is TRBJ2-7, the V gene TRBV28; unclear D gene. The V end was cut by 1 base, the J end by 5 bases, with 15 bases between. The CDR3 is made up of 15 amino acids. From germline, CDR1 is MDHEN and CDR2 SYDVKM. The full variable domain, its missing parts supplied by reference TRBV28 and TRBJ2-7, is DVKVTQSSRYLVKRTGEKVFLECVQDMDHENMFWYRQDPGLGLRLIYFSYDVKMKEKGDIPEGYSVSREKKERFSLILESASTNQTSMYLCASSLSFFRGNEQYFGPGTRLTVT.

V is TRBV5-1 and J is TRBJ2-5; maybe TRBD2 (5 bases). The CDR3 is 15 residues long. Trimming pared 4 bases from V and 2 bases from J, leaving 15 bases between. The germline CDR1 and CDR2 sequences are SGHRS and YFSETQ. The CDR3 protein is CASSPDGKSQETQYF. CDR3 DNA sequence: TGCGCCAGCAGCCCGGACGGGAAATCTCAAGAGACCCAGTACTTC.

The chain carries TRBV19 and TRBJ1-5; 9 positions agree with TRBD1. The junction had 11 bases not matched to a gene; V was cut back by 6 bases and J by 5 bases. Looked up from germline, CDR1 is LNHDA and CDR2 is SQIVND (reference sequence). The CDR3 has 16 amino acids. This CDR3 reads CASSTPNRGRDQPQHF. DNA for the CDR3: TGTGCCAGTAGCACCCCAAACAGGGGGCGCGATCAGCCCCAGCATTTT.

V gene TRBV28 combines with J gene TRBJ2-3, with a possible D match to TRBD1 (5 bases). V was trimmed by 2 bases and J by 1 base, leaving 10 bases between them. The CDR3 totals 15 residues. Germline assignment: CDR1 MDHEN and CDR2 SYDVKM. Written as DNA, the CDR3 is TGTGCCAGCAGTTTAAGGGGTAAGGGCACAGATACGCAGTATTTT. Translating gives CASSLRGKGTDTQYF.

This rearrangement joins TRBV10-1 to TRBJ1-5, with D uncertain. The CDR3 has 13 residues. Germline values: CDR1 WNHNN, CDR2 SYGVQD (reference sequence). V was shortened by 0 bases and J by 2 bases, with 2 bases between the two germline ends. The CDR3 DNA sequence: TGCGCCAGCAGTGAGTCCGGCAATCAGCCCCAGCATTTT. Its translation: CASSESGNQPQHF.

V gene TRBV5-6 combines with J gene TRBJ1-4; 7 bases are a match to TRBD1. The CDR3 is made up of 14 amino acids. V gave up 3 bases and J gave up 5 bases; unmatched junction bases: 4. Germline lookup yields CDR1 SGHDT and CDR2 YYEEEE. CDR3 amino acids: CASSSGQWNEKLFF. Here the CDR3 DNA reads TGTGCCAGCAGCTCGGGACAGTGGAATGAAAAACTGTTTTTT.

The chain is built from TRBV4-3 and TRBJ2-1; a weak D match, TRBD2 (5 bases). The CDR3 runs to 15 residues. Germline V CDR1 and CDR2: LGHNA, YSLEER. Trimming stripped 1 base from V and 6 bases from J, with 13 bases between. CDR3 sequence reads: CASSQGPAETNEQFF. The CDR3 DNA sequence: TGCGCCAGCAGCCAAGGTCCAGCGGAGACCAATGAGCAGTTCTTC.

The chain is built from TRBV2 and TRBJ2-7; 7 bases align to TRBD1. Per germline, CDR1 SNHLY and CDR2 FYNNEI. J gave up 1 base and V 7 bases, and 7 bases lay outside the gene matches. There are 14 residues in the CDR3. CDR3 residues: CASKTTGASYEQYF. The CDR3 nucleotides read TGTGCCAGCAAAACCACAGGGGCGTCCTACGAGCAGTACTTC.

This clone was observed a handful of times. This chain connects TRBV28 to TRBJ2-7, with D hard to call. V lost 3 bases and J 6 bases, leaving 18 bases between the germline ends. The CDR3 runs 15 residues. Germline V gives CDR1 MDHEN, CDR2 SYDVKM. CDR3 amino acids: CASSLSGWVDSEQYF. CDR3 sequence (DNA): TGTGCCAGCAGTTTGTCAGGCTGGGTTGATAGCGAGCAGTACTTC.